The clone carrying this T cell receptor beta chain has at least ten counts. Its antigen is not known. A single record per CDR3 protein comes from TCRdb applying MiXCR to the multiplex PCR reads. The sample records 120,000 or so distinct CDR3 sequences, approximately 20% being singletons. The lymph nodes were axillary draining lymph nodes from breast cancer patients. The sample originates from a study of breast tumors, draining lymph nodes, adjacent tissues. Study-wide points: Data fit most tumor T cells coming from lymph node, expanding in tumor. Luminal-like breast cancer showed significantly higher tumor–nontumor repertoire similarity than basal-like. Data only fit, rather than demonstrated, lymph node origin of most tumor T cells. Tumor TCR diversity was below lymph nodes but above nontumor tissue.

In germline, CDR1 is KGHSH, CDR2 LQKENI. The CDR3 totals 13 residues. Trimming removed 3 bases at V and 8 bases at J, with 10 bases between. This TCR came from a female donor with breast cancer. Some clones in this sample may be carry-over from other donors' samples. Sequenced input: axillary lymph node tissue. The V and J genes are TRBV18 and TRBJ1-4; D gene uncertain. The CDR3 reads CASSPFLKEKLFF. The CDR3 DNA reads TGTGCCAGCTCACCGTTCTTGAAAGAAAAACTGTTTTTT. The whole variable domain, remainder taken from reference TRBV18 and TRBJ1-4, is NAGVMQNPRHLVRRRGQEARLRCSPMKGHSHVYWYRQLPEEGLKFMVYLQKENIIDESGMPKERFSAEFPKEGPSILRIQQVVRGDSAAYFCASSPFLKEKLFFGSGTQLSVL.